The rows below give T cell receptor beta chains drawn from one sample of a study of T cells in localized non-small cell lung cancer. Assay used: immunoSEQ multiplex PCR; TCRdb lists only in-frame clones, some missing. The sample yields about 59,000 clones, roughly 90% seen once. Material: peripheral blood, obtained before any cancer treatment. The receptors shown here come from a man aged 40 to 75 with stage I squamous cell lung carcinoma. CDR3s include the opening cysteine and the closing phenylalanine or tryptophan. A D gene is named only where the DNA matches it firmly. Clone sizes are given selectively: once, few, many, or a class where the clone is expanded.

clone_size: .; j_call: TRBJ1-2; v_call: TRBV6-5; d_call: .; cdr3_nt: TGTGCCAGCACAGGGAATAACTATGGCTACACCTTC; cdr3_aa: CASTGNNYGYTF
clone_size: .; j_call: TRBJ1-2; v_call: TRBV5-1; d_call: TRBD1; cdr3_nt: TGCGCCAGCAGCTTACGGGGACAGAGGGGCTACACCTTC; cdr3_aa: CASSLRGQRGYTF
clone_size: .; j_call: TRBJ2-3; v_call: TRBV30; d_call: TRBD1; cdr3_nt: TGTGCCTGGAGTGTAGGACAGGGGGTGGATACGCAGTATTTT; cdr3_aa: CAWSVGQGVDTQYF
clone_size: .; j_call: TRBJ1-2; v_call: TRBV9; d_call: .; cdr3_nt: TGTGCCAGCACCCTAAATTTTCGGAGACCATATGGCTACACCTTC; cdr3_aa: CASTLNFRRPYGYTF
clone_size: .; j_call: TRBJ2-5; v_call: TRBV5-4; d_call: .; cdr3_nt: TGTGCCAGCAGACACGGACCTGCGAAGGAGACCCAGTACTTC; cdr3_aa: CASRHGPAKETQYF
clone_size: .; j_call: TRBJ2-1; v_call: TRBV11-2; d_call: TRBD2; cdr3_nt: TGTGCCAGCAGCCCGGACTTAGCGGGTGTCTATGAGCAGTTCTTC; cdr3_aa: CASSPDLAGVYEQFF
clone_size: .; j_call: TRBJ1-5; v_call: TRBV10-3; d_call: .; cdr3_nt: TGTGCCATAGGGCCCAATACAGGGCAGCCCCAGCATTTT; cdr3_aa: CAIGPNTGQPQHF
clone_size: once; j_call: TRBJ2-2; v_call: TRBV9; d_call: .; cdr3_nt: TGTGCCAGCAGCGCATACAGGGACGGGGAGCTGTTTTTT; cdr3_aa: CASSAYRDGELFF
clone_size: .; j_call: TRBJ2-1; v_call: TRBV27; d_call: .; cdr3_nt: TGTGCCAGCATAGCAGGCCATGAGCAGTTCTTC; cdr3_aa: CASIAGHEQFF
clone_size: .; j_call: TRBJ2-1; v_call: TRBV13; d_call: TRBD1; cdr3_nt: TGTGCCAGCAGCTTGGGTCCCGGGACAGGGCGCGGTGAGCAGTTCTTC; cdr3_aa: CASSLGPGTGRGEQFF
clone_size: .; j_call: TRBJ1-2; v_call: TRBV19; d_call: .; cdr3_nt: TGTGCCAGTAGTACGGTAGGGGGAGCTAACTATGGCTACACCTTC; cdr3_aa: CASSTVGGANYGYTF
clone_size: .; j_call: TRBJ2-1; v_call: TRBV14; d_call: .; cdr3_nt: TGTGCCAGCAGCCTAAGATGGGATGAGCAGTTCTTC; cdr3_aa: CASSLRWDEQFF
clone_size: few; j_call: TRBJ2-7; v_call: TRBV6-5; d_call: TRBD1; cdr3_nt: TGTGCCACCCGGGACAGGAGTTACTACGAGCAGTACTTC; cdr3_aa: CATRDRSYYEQYF
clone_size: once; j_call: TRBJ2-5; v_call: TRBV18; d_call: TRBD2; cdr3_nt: TGTGCCAGCTCACCACAAACTAGCGCTAGACAAGAGACCCAGTACTTC; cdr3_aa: CASSPQTSARQETQYF
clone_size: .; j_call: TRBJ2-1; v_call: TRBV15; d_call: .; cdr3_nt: TGTGCCACCAGCAGAGTAGTAGGGACCCAACCCCTCTACAATGAGCAGTTCTTC; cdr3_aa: CATSRVVGTQPLYNEQFF
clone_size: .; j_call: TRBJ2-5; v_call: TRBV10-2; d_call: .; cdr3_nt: TGCGCCAGCGTACAGGCTATTCAAGAGACCCAGTACTTC; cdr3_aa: CASVQAIQETQYF
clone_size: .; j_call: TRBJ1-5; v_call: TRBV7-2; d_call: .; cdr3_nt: TGTGCCAGCAGCTTGGGGGGGGAACAGCCCCAGCATTTT; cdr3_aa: CASSLGGEQPQHF
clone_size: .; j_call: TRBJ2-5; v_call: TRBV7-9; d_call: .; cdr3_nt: TGTGCCAGCAGCCGCCGAGACGTGGGGGGGACCCAGTACTTC; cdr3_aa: CASSRRDVGGTQYF
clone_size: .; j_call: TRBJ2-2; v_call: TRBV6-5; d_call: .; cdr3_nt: TGTGCCAGCAGTGGCGACTGGGGTAACACCGGGGAGCTGTTTTTT; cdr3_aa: CASSGDWGNTGELFF
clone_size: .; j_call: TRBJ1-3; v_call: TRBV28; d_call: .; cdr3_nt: TGTGCCAGCAGTTTCGGGTCTGGAAACACCATATATTTT; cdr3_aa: CASSFGSGNTIYF
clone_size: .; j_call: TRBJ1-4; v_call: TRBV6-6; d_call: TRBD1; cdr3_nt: TGTGCCAGCAGCCCGCGAGGACAGGGCGATAGTGAAAAACTGTTTTTT; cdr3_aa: CASSPRGQGDSEKLFF
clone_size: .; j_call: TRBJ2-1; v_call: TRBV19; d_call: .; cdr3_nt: TGTGCCGCGGGCCCGGGACACATTGAGCAGTTCTTC; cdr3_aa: CAAGPGHIEQFF
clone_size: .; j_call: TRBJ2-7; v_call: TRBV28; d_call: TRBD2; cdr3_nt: TGTGCCAGCAGTCCCTCTAGCGGGGTCTACGAGCAGTACTTC; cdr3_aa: CASSPSSGVYEQYF
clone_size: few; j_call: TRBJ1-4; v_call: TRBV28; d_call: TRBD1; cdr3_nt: TGTGCCAGCAGTTTAAGGGGACAGGGACTCCAACGGGGGGAAAAACTGTTTTTT; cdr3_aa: CASSLRGQGLQRGEKLFF
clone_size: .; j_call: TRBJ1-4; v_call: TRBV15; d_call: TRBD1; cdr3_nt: TGTGCCACCAGGGGGGACAGGGAAAGCGAAAAACTGTTTTTT; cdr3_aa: CATRGDRESEKLFF
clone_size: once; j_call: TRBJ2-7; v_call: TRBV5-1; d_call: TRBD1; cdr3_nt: TGCGCCAGCAGACAAGACAGGGGCGGGGCCTACGAGCAGTACTTC; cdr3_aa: CASRQDRGGAYEQYF
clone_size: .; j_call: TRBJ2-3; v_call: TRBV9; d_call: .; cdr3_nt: TGTGCCAGCAGCCCCCACGCCGATCCTCTGTTCTCGTATACGCAGTATTTT; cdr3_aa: CASSPHADPLFSYTQYF
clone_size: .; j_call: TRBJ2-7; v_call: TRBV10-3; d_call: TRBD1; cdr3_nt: TGTGCCATCAGTGAATCCACAGGGGAAGAGCAGTACTTC; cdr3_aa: CAISESTGEEQYF
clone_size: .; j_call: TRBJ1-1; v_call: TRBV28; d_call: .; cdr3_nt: TGTGCCAGCACCTTTCTCACAGGTCCTGAAGCTTTCTTT; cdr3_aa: CASTFLTGPEAFF
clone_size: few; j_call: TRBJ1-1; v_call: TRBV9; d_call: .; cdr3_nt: TGTGCCAGCAGCGTAGAGCCCGCAGAAGACACTGAAGCTTTCTTT; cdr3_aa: CASSVEPAEDTEAFF
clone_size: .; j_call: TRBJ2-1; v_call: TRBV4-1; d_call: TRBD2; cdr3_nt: TGCGCCAGCAGCCAAGGAGGGACTAGCGTACACACACGTTTCGATGAGCAGTTCTTC; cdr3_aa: CASSQGGTSVHTRFDEQFF
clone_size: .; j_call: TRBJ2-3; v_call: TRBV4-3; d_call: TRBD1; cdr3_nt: TGCGCCAGCAGCCAATCCGGGACAGGGCGCACAGATACGCAGTATTTT; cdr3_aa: CASSQSGTGRTDTQYF
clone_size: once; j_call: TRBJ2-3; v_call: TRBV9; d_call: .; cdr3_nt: TGTGCCAGCAGCGTCTTCCCTCTACCCCCCAGCACAGATACGCAGTATTTT; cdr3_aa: CASSVFPLPPSTDTQYF
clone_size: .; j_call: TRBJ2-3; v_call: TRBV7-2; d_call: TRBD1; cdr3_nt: TGTGCCAGCAGCTTAGTAACAGGGGGCAGGTGGTCGGCAGATACGCAGTATTTT; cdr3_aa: CASSLVTGGRWSADTQYF
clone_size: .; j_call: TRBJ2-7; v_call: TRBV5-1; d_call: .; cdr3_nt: TGCGCCAGCAGCTTGTTCGGATACGAGCAGTACTTC; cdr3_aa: CASSLFGYEQYF